The 8 T cell receptor beta chains given below trace back to one sample, sequenced in a study of shared clonotypes between healthy human individuals. Data came from immunoSEQ multiplex PCR; TCRdb stores just in-frame clones and leaves some out. The table lists a few million clones, over 90% of them singletons. Sequenced: naive CD4+ T cells from PBMCs. Indicated subset: CD45RA+ positively selected. The receptors were gathered from a young man in good health. Some clones in this sample may be carry-over from other donors' samples.

This clone was seen more than once but under ten times. The V and J genes are TRBV6-6 and TRBJ1-5, with unresolved D. The germline CDR1 and CDR2 sequences are MNHNY and SVGAGI (reference sequence). CDR3 length: 11 amino acids. V dropped 5 bases and J dropped 3 bases, with 2 bases sitting between them. This CDR3 reads CASSINQPQHF. The CDR3 DNA reads as TGTGCCAGCAGTATCAATCAGCCCCAGCATTTT.

The chain has TRBV7-9 and TRBJ2-7; perhaps TRBD1 as D (6 bases). V lost 9 bases and J 4 bases, leaving 13 bases between the germline ends. CDR1 and CDR2 from the germline V gene are SEHNR and FQNEAQ (reference sequence). The length of the CDR3 is 12 residues. DNA of the CDR3: TGTGCCAGTACGGCACAGGGATACGAGCAGTACTTC. Residues: CASTAQGYEQYF.

In regard to this clone: This sample includes further DNA sequences coding for the same CDR3. This sequence joins TRBV5-1 and TRBJ1-1; 7 nucleotides match TRBD1. With V trimmed by 4 bases and J by 2 bases, 8 bases remained unmatched. Germline assignment: CDR1 SGHRS and CDR2 YFSETQ. The CDR3 contains 15 residues. CDR3 sequence reads: CASSPAGTANTEAFF. The CDR3 DNA reads TGCGCCAGCAGCCCAGCCGGGACAGCTAACACTGAAGCTTTCTTT.

V usage is TRBV19 and J usage is TRBJ2-7, with 9 positions matching TRBD1. Germline CDR1 reads LNHDA; CDR2 reads SQIVND (reference sequence). V dropped 4 bases and J dropped 3; count of bases not matched to a gene: 7. The CDR3 totals 15 residues. CDR3 in DNA: TGTGCCAGTAGTACCAATACAGGGGGCCGCTACGAGCAGTACTTC. Protein: CASSTNTGGRYEQYF.

The chain carries TRBV18 and TRBJ2-3; 7 positions agree with TRBD2. This CDR3 is built from 14 residues. CDR1 is KGHSH and CDR2 is LQKENI in the germline V gene. With V trimmed by 3 bases and J by 5 bases, 5 bases remained unmatched. The DNA of the CDR3 is TGTGCCAGCTCACCGGGGGGGTTACGAGATACGCAGTATTTT. This sequence encodes CASSPGGLRDTQYF.

V usage is TRBV4-3 and J usage is TRBJ1-1; the D gene is possibly TRBD1 (6 bases). Trimming shortened V by 4 bases and J by 0 bases, and 18 bases separated the two germline ends. Germline CDR1 reads LGHNA; CDR2 reads YSLEER. The CDR3 length is 17 residues. CDR3 nucleotides: TGCGCCAGCAGCCCCAAGGGGGGGTGGTCGGTGAACACTGAAGCTTTCTTT. Translated, it gives CASSPKGGWSVNTEAFF.

This sequence joins TRBV28 and TRBJ1-2; D may be TRBD1 (5 bases). The length of the CDR3 is 17 residues. CDR1 is MDHEN, CDR2 SYDVKM, per germline. V was cut by 5 bases and J by 6 bases, with 25 bases left in between. CDR3 in DNA: TGTGCCAGCAGTCCCATTTTTTCCGGACACCAGGAAGATGGCTACACCTTC. It is translated as CASSPIFSGHQEDGYTF.

Of note for this clone: Other DNA sequences in this sample translate to the same CDR3. The chain joins TRBV28 to TRBJ2-1; 7 bases line up with TRBD2. V shed 5 bases, J shed 0 bases, and the junction held 4 bases outside the gene matches. The germline V gene has CDR1 MDHEN and CDR2 SYDVKM. This CDR3 spans 15 amino acids. For the CDR3, the DNA is TGTGCCAGCAGTCCGGGCGGGAGCTCCTACAATGAGCAGTTCTTC. Its protein product is CASSPGGSSYNEQFF.